Presented here are 17 T cell receptor beta chains from one specimen sequenced in a study of T cells in Graves' hyperthyroidism and ophthalmopathy. There were TCR beta CDR3 regions amplified from RNA transcripts. Researchers ran a first-round RT-PCR on the TCR CDR3 using the HTBI primer set. TCRdb reprocessed the multiplex PCR reads via MiXCR and lists one record per CDR3 protein. The repertoire holds over 650,000 distinct CDR3 sequences, approximately 16% seen once, with approximately 8% in the top ten. Sequenced input: blood. The source is a man aged 18 to 35 with Graves' hyperthyroidism.

The chain links TRBV10-3 to TRBJ1-2, with D unresolved. Trimming pared 4 bases from V and 4 bases from J, leaving 10 bases between. Germline assignment: CDR1 ENHRY and CDR2 SYGVKD. CDR3 length: 13 amino acids. As DNA, the CDR3 is TGTGCCATCAGTGTTGCCTTCTCCTATGGCTACACCTTC. Protein sequence: CAISVAFSYGYTF.

V and J are TRBV9 and TRBJ2-1, with 11 bases identical to TRBD2. The junction had 5 bases not matched to a gene; V was cut back by 3 bases and J by 6 bases. The germline gives CDR1 SGDLS, CDR2 YYNGEE. The CDR3 loop spans 15 amino acids. The CDR3 region is CASSDSGRAINEQFF. The CDR3 DNA reads as TGTGCCAGCAGCGATAGCGGGAGGGCCATCAATGAGCAGTTCTTC.

This chain uses TRBV2 with TRBJ1-2, with 7 bases that match TRBD1. This CDR3 has 13 residues. Per the germline V gene, CDR1 is SNHLY and CDR2 is FYNNEI. V was clipped by 6 bases and J by 5 bases; unmatched bases: 6. CDR3 region: CASRGQSRYGYTF. The CDR3 DNA follows: TGTGCCAGCAGGGGACAGAGCCGTTATGGCTACACCTTC.

The chain couples TRBV30 to TRBJ2-5, with D perhaps matching TRBD1 (5 bases). Trimming left V 0 bases short and J 4 bases short, with 12 bases between. The germline CDR1 and CDR2 sequences are GTSNPN and SVGIG (reference sequence). The CDR3 runs 14 residues. CDR3 residues: CAWSVRRGLETQYF. The CDR3 coding sequence is TGTGCCTGGAGTGTACGTAGGGGCCTAGAGACCCAGTACTTC.

The rearrangement uses TRBV2 and TRBJ2-2; D not certain. The CDR3 consists of 14 residues. Trimming removed 7 bases at V and 1 base at J, with 10 bases between. Per the germline V gene, CDR1 is SNHLY and CDR2 is FYNNEI. The DNA of the CDR3 is TGTGCCAGCATCCAGGCGGTGAACACCGGGGAGCTGTTTTTT. Translated, it gives CASIQAVNTGELFF.

This clonotype was seen ten or more times. This chain connects TRBV28 to TRBJ2-3, with D hard to call. CDR3 length equals 13 residues. Per germline, CDR1 MDHEN and CDR2 SYDVKM. The V gene lost 5 bases and the J gene lost 3 bases, with 9 bases spanning the gap. The CDR3 is CASSPPPTDTQYF. The CDR3 DNA is TGTGCCAGCAGTCCCCCGCCGACAGATACGCAGTATTTT. The whole variable domain, remainder taken from reference TRBV28 and TRBJ2-3, is DVKVTQSSRYLVKRTGEKVFLECVQDMDHENMFWYRQDPGLGLRLIYFSYDVKMKEKGDIPEGYSVSREKKERFSLILESASTNQTSMYLCASSPPPTDTQYFGPGTRLTVL.

The rearrangement links TRBV20-1 to TRBJ1-5; D is possibly TRBD1 (5 bases). Germline loops: CDR1 DFQATT, CDR2 SNEGSKA (reference sequence). Trimming shortened V by 5 bases and J by 0 bases, and 8 bases separated the two germline ends. The length of the CDR3 is 13 residues. The CDR3 loop reads CSAGTDSNQPQHF. The CDR3 DNA sequence: TGCAGTGCTGGGACCGATAGCAATCAGCCCCAGCATTTT.

This clonotype was observed at least ten times. This sequence joins TRBV6-1 and TRBJ2-5; a possible D gene is TRBD1 (6 bases). Trimming removed 7 bases at V and 5 bases at J, with 14 bases between. Germline CDR1 is MNHNS and CDR2 is SASEGT. The CDR3 sequence is 13 residues long. This chain's CDR3 is CASTEPGAETQYF. CDR3 sequence (DNA): TGTGCCAGCACCGAACCAGGGGCGGAGACCCAGTACTTC.

This clonotype was recorded a few times. The V call is TRBV6-1, the J call TRBJ2-7; 8 bases are shared with TRBD2. V shed 6 bases, J shed 7 bases, and the junction held 11 bases outside the gene matches. The CDR3 runs to 14 residues. CDR1 and CDR2 from the germline V gene are MNHNS and SASEGT. CDR3 coding DNA: TGTGCCAGCAGGACCGGGGGGGCGACACCTGAGCAGTACTTC. This translates into CASRTGGATPEQYF.

This clonotype was seen a handful of times. The V and J genes are TRBV12-3 or TRBV12-4 and TRBJ2-2; D gene unclear. The CDR3 spans 14 residues. The ends were cut back, 11 bases at V and 1 base at J, with 14 bases in the middle. The CDR3 loop reads CAARFRGNTGELFF. The DNA for the CDR3 is TGTGCCGCCCGGTTTCGAGGGAACACCGGGGAGCTGTTTTTT.

The table lists this clonotype with many counts. The V and J genes are TRBV27 and TRBJ2-1; 13 bases map to TRBD2. The trim removed 5 bases at V and 6 bases at J, leaving 16 bases unmatched. The CDR3 runs 19 residues. Germline CDR1 and CDR2: MNHEY and SMNVEV (reference sequence). DNA of the CDR3: TGTGCCAGCAGTCAACCGGGACTAGCGGGACCCCGCCGGGGCAATGAGCAGTTCTTC. Translating it yields CASSQPGLAGPRRGNEQFF.

The table lists this clonotype with many counts. The CDR3: CASTPLHGGSGTDTQYF. The CDR3 nucleotides read TGTGCCAGCACCCCCCTCCACGGCGGGAGTGGAACAGATACGCAGTATTTT. The chain employs TRBV12-3 or TRBV12-4 and TRBJ2-3; 7 bases agree with TRBD2. This CDR3 contains 17 residues. J was trimmed by 3 bases and V by 7 bases; bases with no gene match: 16.

In this sample, this clonotype turned up many times. The CDR3 here is CASSERGLAGLDTQYF. The CDR3 bases are TGTGCCAGCAGTGAAAGAGGACTAGCGGGACTAGATACGCAGTATTTT. This chain joins TRBV2 and TRBJ2-3; TRBD2 matches 12 bases. Germline CDR1 and CDR2: SNHLY and FYNNEI. Losses at the gene ends were 2 bases for V and 5 bases for J; bases not matched to a gene: 5. The CDR3 covers 16 residues.

This clonotype was detected many times. V usage is TRBV7-8 and J usage is TRBJ2-2; D gene unclear. The V end was cut by 6 bases, the J end by 2 bases, with 7 bases between. Germline assignment: CDR1 SGHVS and CDR2 FQNEAQ. This CDR3 contains 13 residues. The CDR3 sequence is CASRLTNTGELFF. The CDR3 nucleotides are TGTGCCAGCAGACTAACTAACACCGGGGAGCTGTTTTTT.

About this clonotype itself: With a much larger clone just one base away, this may be a read error. The chain employs TRBV28 and TRBJ1-3, with D unresolved. CDR3 size: 12 residues. Germline V gene sequence: CDR1 MDHEN, CDR2 SYDVKM. The CDR3, as DNA: TGTGCCAGCAGGAGTTCTCGAAACACCGTATATTTT. It yields the protein CASRSSRNTVYF.

This clonotype came up many times. The genes are TRBV6-2 or TRBV6-3 and TRBJ2-7, with a tentative D call TRBD2 (6 bases). Between the trimmed V and J ends, which lost 4 bases and 0 bases, there was a span of 16 bases. The V gene's germline CDR1 is MNHEY and CDR2 SVGEGT. The CDR3 is 16 residues long. The CDR3 DNA sequence: TGTGCCAGCAGTTCCCCCATTAGCGGTAGCTCCTACGAGCAGTACTTC. Translation: CASSSPISGSSYEQYF.

This clonotype was seen a few times. V gene TRBV29-1 combines with J gene TRBJ2-1; 7 nucleotides match TRBD2. V gave up 5 bases and J gave up 3 bases; unmatched junction bases: 13. Per germline, CDR1 SQVTM and CDR2 ANQGSEA. CDR3 length: 16 amino acids. The CDR3 DNA reads as TGCAGCGTTAGGAGGGACGGGGACTACCGCTACAATGAGCAGTTCTTC. It specifies CSVRRDGDYRYNEQFF.